This passage covers 12 T cell receptor beta chains from one sample sequenced in a study of T cells in Graves' hyperthyroidism and ophthalmopathy. TCR beta CDR3 region amplification was performed from RNA transcripts. HTBI primers were the set used in a first-round RT-PCR of the TCR CDR3. TCRdb itself ran the multiplex PCR reads through MiXCR, one entry per CDR3 protein. The table includes around 420,000 distinct CDR3 sequences, 15% to 18% detected once. The specimen sequenced was blood. The source of these receptors is a woman between 18 and 30 years old with Graves' hyperthyroidism.

This clonotype showed up many times. The gene calls are TRBV24-1 and TRBJ2-3, with 14 bases fitting TRBD2. V shed 3 bases and J 6 bases; nucleotides not matched to a gene: 10. CDR1 is KGHDR, CDR2 SFDVKD, per germline. This CDR3 is built from 18 residues. The CDR3 DNA reads TGTGCCACCAGTGATCCGGGACTAGCGGGGGACCATGGGGATACGCAGTATTTT. This translates into CATSDPGLAGDHGDTQYF.

This clonotype was seen a handful of times. The chain is built from TRBV7-9 and TRBJ1-2; perhaps TRBD1 as D (5 bases). Trimming stripped 1 base from V and 4 bases from J, with 10 bases between. Germline V gene sequence: CDR1 SEHNR, CDR2 FQNEAQ (reference sequence). The CDR3 loop spans 14 amino acids. The CDR3 loop is CASSLEDRSYGYTF. The DNA of the CDR3 is TGTGCCAGCAGCTTAGAAGACAGAAGCTATGGCTACACCTTC.

This clonotype was counted only a few times. The gene calls are TRBV19 and TRBJ1-5; 8 bases match TRBD1. The V and J ends lost 7 bases and 0 bases, in that order; junction bases with no gene match: 8. The CDR3 consists of 16 residues. From germline, CDR1 is LNHDA and CDR2 SQIVND (reference sequence). The CDR3 sequence is CASKGTGESSNQPQHF. CDR3 coding DNA: TGTGCCAGTAAAGGGACAGGAGAATCTAGCAATCAGCCCCAGCATTTT.

Many counts were recorded for this clonotype. The gene calls are TRBV28 and TRBJ2-3, with D tentatively TRBD2 (6 bases). Germline V gives CDR1 MDHEN, CDR2 SYDVKM. Between the trimmed V and J ends, which lost 6 bases and 0 bases, there was a span of 19 bases. This CDR3 has 17 residues. The CDR3 nucleotides read TGTGCCAGCAGCAACTGGCCCCGGGAGAAGAGCACAGATACGCAGTATTTT. Translating it yields CASSNWPREKSTDTQYF.

Written as DNA, the CDR3 is TGCGCCAGCAGCTCGAGCGGGAGTCGGGCCTACGAGCAGTACTTC. It encodes CASSSSGSRAYEQYF. The V and J genes are TRBV5-1 and TRBJ2-7, with 8 bases lining up with TRBD2. V gave up 3 bases and J gave up 2 bases; unmatched junction bases: 7. In germline, CDR1 is SGHRS, CDR2 YFSETQ. The CDR3 has 15 residues.

At least ten counts were recorded for this clonotype. The gene calls are TRBV20-1 and TRBJ2-1, with TRBD1 matching 12 bases. CDR1 and CDR2 (germline): DFQATT, SNEGSKA (reference sequence). V lost 8 bases, J lost 10 bases, and 12 bases stayed unmatched. The CDR3 has 14 residues. The CDR3 nucleotides read TGCAGTTCCATAGGGGGACAGGGGGCATCCGAGCAGTTCTTC. Translating gives CSSIGGQGASEQFF.

There are many counts of this clonotype. J is TRBJ2-5 and V is TRBV11-2; D gene ambiguous. CDR1 and CDR2 from the germline V gene are SGHAT and FQNNGV. CDR3 length: 14 amino acids. V gave up 1 base and J gave up 2 bases, with 8 bases separating them. The CDR3 region is CASSLGVAQETQYF. DNA of the CDR3: TGTGCCAGCAGCTTAGGAGTGGCGCAAGAGACCCAGTACTTC.

The table lists this clonotype with many counts. The chain combines TRBV5-1 with TRBJ1-2, with D possibly being TRBD1 (5 bases). Germline-derived CDR1 and CDR2 are SGHRS and YFSETQ. This CDR3 spans 14 amino acids. V was shortened by 0 bases and J by 3 bases, with 9 bases between the two germline ends. The CDR3 sequence: CASSLEAGHYGYTF. DNA for the CDR3: TGCGCCAGCAGCTTGGAGGCAGGGCACTATGGCTACACCTTC.

This clonotype was counted a few times. The gene calls are TRBV7-9 and TRBJ1-1, with a tentative D call TRBD1 (5 bases). This CDR3 has 12 amino acids. Germline V gives CDR1 SEHNR, CDR2 FQNEAQ (reference sequence). V was clipped by 4 bases and J by 10 bases, with 13 bases between them. In DNA, the CDR3 is TGTGCCAGCAGCTCAACGGGTGGGGGAGCTTTCTTT. Its translation is CASSSTGGGAFF.

The sample holds many counts of this clonotype. The CDR3 loop is CASSYRTGGGFDYEQYF. The CDR3 nucleotides read TGTGCCAGCAGCTATCGGACAGGGGGCGGTTTTGACTACGAGCAGTACTTC. The chain is built from TRBV5-6 and TRBJ2-7; 11 bases are a match to TRBD1. Germline values: CDR1 SGHDT, CDR2 YYEEEE. The CDR3 has 17 amino acids. V dropped 3 bases and J dropped 3; count of bases not matched to a gene: 11.

This chain links TRBV6-5 with TRBJ2-7; a possible D gene is TRBD2 (6 bases). The CDR3 contains 15 residues. CDR1 MNHEY and CDR2 SVGAGI come from the germline V gene. Trimming cost V 0 bases and J 6 bases, with 15 bases left between them. The CDR3 protein is CASSYSSGVSGEQYF. CDR3 bases: TGTGCCAGCAGTTACTCCTCGGGGGTGAGTGGCGAGCAGTACTTC.

This clonotype came up a few times. The gene calls are TRBV18 and TRBJ1-1, with TRBD1 matching over 8 bases. The germline gives CDR1 KGHSH, CDR2 LQKENI. The CDR3 extends over 16 amino acids. The J segment lost 0 bases and the V segment lost 8 bases, leaving 11 bases of the junction unmatched. CDR3 DNA sequence: TGTGCCAGCCGTCAGGACAGGGTAGGGGTGAACACTGAAGCTTTCTTT. Amino acids: CASRQDRVGVNTEAFF.